What follows are 29 T cell receptor beta chains derived from one specimen sequenced in a study of blood T cell repertoires in COVID-19. TCRdb's copy holds only in-frame clones and misses some; the assay was immunoSEQ multiplex PCR. The table records around 480,000 clones, roughly 88% of them present only once. Sequenced input: peripheral blood. The receptors shown here come from a woman aged 45 to 65 with COVID-19, enrolled during active disease.

This clone was seen only a few times. The chain couples TRBV6-1 to TRBJ1-1, with D perhaps TRBD1 (6 bases). The germline gives CDR1 MNHNS, CDR2 SASEGT. Trimming removed 3 bases from V and 7 bases from J, with 9 bases in between. The length of the CDR3 is 12 residues. The chain's CDR3 is CASSDQGIEAFF. The CDR3 nucleotides read TGTGCCAGCAGTGACCAGGGGATTGAAGCTTTCTTT.

This chain uses TRBV11-2 with TRBJ2-7; the D gene is possibly TRBD1 (6 bases). Germline loops: CDR1 SGHAT, CDR2 FQNNGV. There are 15 residues in the CDR3. V was cut by 0 bases and J by 6 bases, with 15 bases left in between. Here the CDR3 DNA reads TGTGCCAGCAGCTTAGATCCCGCAGGGGACCGCGAGCAGTACTTC. This translates into CASSLDPAGDREQYF.

In this sample, this clone turned up once. V is TRBV20-1 and J is TRBJ2-1; the D gene is possibly TRBD1 (6 bases). The germline CDR1 and CDR2 sequences are DFQATT and SNEGSKA (reference sequence). Between the trimmed V and J ends, which lost 3 bases and 8 bases, there was a span of 17 bases. There are 14 residues in the CDR3. CDR3 DNA: TGCAGTGCTAGTTATGAGGGGGTATATGATGAGCAGTTCTTC. Its protein is CSASYEGVYDEQFF.

The CDR3 spells CATSSGPSYSNQPQHF. The CDR3 nucleotides are TGTGCCACCAGCAGTGGTCCTTCCTATAGCAATCAGCCCCAGCATTTT. The chain uses TRBV15 and TRBJ1-5; D uncertain. Germline CDR1 LNHNV, CDR2 YYDKDF (reference sequence). CDR3 size: 16 residues. V dropped 3 bases and J dropped 0 bases, with 12 bases sitting between them.

The V and J genes are TRBV30 and TRBJ1-2; 9 bases line up with TRBD1. Germline-derived CDR1 and CDR2 are GTSNPN and SVGIG (reference sequence). Germline trimming cut 4 bases from V and 1 base from J; bases unmatched to any gene: 1. The CDR3 runs to 13 residues. This CDR3 reads CAWTGQGNYGYTF. The CDR3 nucleotides are TGTGCCTGGACGGGACAGGGTAACTATGGCTACACCTTC.

The CDR3, as DNA: TGTGCCAGCACTGGGGGACAGTCTACGAACACCGGGGAGCTGTTTTTT. This encodes CASTGGQSTNTGELFF. This sequence joins TRBV2 and TRBJ2-2, with 7 bases identical to TRBD1. From germline, CDR1 is SNHLY and CDR2 FYNNEI. CDR3 size: 16 residues. Unmatched junction bases numbered 8, after V lost 7 bases and J lost 0 bases.

This clone was detected a few times. The J gene is TRBJ2-7, the V gene TRBV19, with 8 nucleotides matching TRBD2. J lost 4 bases, V lost 7 bases, and 9 bases had no gene match. Germline-derived CDR1 and CDR2 are LNHDA and SQIVND (reference sequence). This CDR3 region has 14 residues. CDR3 sequence: CASTPGRESYEQYF. The CDR3 DNA sequence: TGTGCCAGTACCCCCGGGAGGGAATCATACGAGCAGTACTTC.

The CDR3 region has the DNA TGTGCCAGCAGTTACTCGACGGCGGGCATGAACACTGAAGCTTTCTTT. It is translated as CASSYSTAGMNTEAFF. V is TRBV6-5 and J is TRBJ1-1; D call uncertain. The germline gives CDR1 MNHEY, CDR2 SVGAGI. The CDR3 extends over 16 amino acids. V lost 0 bases and J 0 bases, leaving 11 bases between the germline ends.

V and J are TRBV3-1 (or the pseudogene TRBV3-2) and TRBJ1-2; D not certain. Trimming took 0 bases from V and 7 from J, leaving 12 bases between them. Germline V lookup: CDR1 LGHDT, CDR2 YNNKEL (reference sequence). This CDR3 has 14 residues. The CDR3 protein is CASSQEARLSGYTF. In DNA form, the CDR3 reads TGTGCCAGCAGCCAAGAAGCCAGGTTGAGTGGCTACACCTTC.

The rearrangement uses TRBV29-1 and TRBJ1-1; 8 bases fit TRBD1. Germline V lookup: CDR1 SQVTM, CDR2 ANQGSEA. The length of the CDR3 is 13 residues. Losses at the gene ends were 7 bases for V and 1 base for J; bases not matched to a gene: 5. CDR3: CSGGQDRNTEAFF. The CDR3 DNA reads TGCAGCGGGGGACAGGACCGGAACACTGAAGCTTTCTTT.

This chain joins TRBV6-6 and TRBJ1-2; possibly TRBD1 for D (6 bases). This CDR3 spans 14 amino acids. Germline V gene data show CDR1 as MNHNY and CDR2 as SVGAGI (reference sequence). V was shortened by 0 bases and J by 7 bases, with 12 bases between the two germline ends. CDR3 protein: CASSYSRGSGGYTF. The CDR3 coding sequence is TGTGCCAGCAGTTACTCAAGGGGGAGTGGTGGCTACACCTTC.

CDR3 coding DNA: TGCAGCGTTACCTCAGGGAATAGCAATCAGCCCCAGCATTTT. The encoded protein is CSVTSGNSNQPQHF. The V call is TRBV29-1, the J call TRBJ1-5; D may be TRBD1 (5 bases). Trimming removed 5 bases at V and 0 bases at J, with 11 bases between. There are 14 residues in the CDR3. Germline-derived CDR1 and CDR2 are SQVTM and ANQGSEA. The full variable domain, rest sourced from reference TRBV29-1 and TRBJ1-5, is SAVISQKPSRDICQRGTSLTIQCQVDSQVTMMFWYRQQPGQSLTLIATANQGSEATYESGFVIDKFPISRPNLTFSTLTVSNMSPEDSSIYLCSVTSGNSNQPQHFGDGTRLSIL.

The chain carries TRBV7-2 and TRBJ2-4, with a possible D match to TRBD2 (5 bases). Germline V lookup: CDR1 SGHTA, CDR2 FQGNSA. This CDR3 is built from 12 residues. The ends were cut back, 1 base at V and 9 bases at J, with 7 bases in the middle. Written as DNA, the CDR3 is TGTGCCAGCAGCTTAGGACGGGGCATTCAGTACTTC. Translation: CASSLGRGIQYF.

Details on this clone: In the same sample, other DNA sequences code for this CDR3. The J gene is TRBJ2-3, the V gene TRBV24-1; possibly TRBD1 for D (5 bases). The V gene's germline CDR1 is KGHDR and CDR2 SFDVKD. The CDR3 loop spans 15 amino acids. V gave up 0 bases and J gave up 5 bases, with 11 bases separating them. The CDR3 DNA reads as TGTGCCACCAGTGATTTGGGGCAGGGTGGAGATACGCAGTATTTT. This gives the protein CATSDLGQGGDTQYF.

The rearrangement uses TRBV21-1 and TRBJ1-5; the D call in the table, TRBD1, was not verified against the DNA. TRBV21-1 is a pseudogene segment. The CDR3 is 15 residues long. CDR3 region: CASSRRAGCIGPQHF. CDR3 bases: TGTGCCAGCAGCCGCCGCGCAGGGTGTATAGGTCCCCAGCATTTT.

This clone was detected a few times. The chain uses TRBV7-2 and TRBJ2-7; a weak D match, TRBD2 (5 bases). The CDR3 has 12 amino acids. V dropped 8 bases and J dropped 4 bases, with 12 bases sitting between them. Germline V gene data show CDR1 as SGHTA and CDR2 as FQGNSA. CDR3 DNA: TGTGCCAGCGCCGGGGTCGGTTACGAGCAGTACTTC. It is translated as CASAGVGYEQYF.

The gene calls are TRBV9 and TRBJ2-3, with TRBD2 matching over 7 bases. The CDR3 loop spans 15 amino acids. Germline-derived CDR1 and CDR2 are SGDLS and YYNGEE. V was pared by 4 bases and J by 5 bases, with 10 bases of the junction left unmatched. CDR3 region: CASSSSGAGGDTQYF. CDR3 in DNA: TGTGCCAGCAGCTCCAGCGGGGCTGGGGGAGATACGCAGTATTTT.

This clone was counted a single time. V gene TRBV29-1 combines with J gene TRBJ1-1, with a tentative D call TRBD1 (5 bases). This CDR3 contains 13 residues. Trimming took off 4 bases at V and 0 bases at J, with 9 bases between the two ends. CDR1 SQVTM and CDR2 ANQGSEA come from the germline V gene. The DNA for the CDR3 is TGCAGCGTTGGCGACAGATTGAACACTGAAGCTTTCTTT. It codes for CSVGDRLNTEAFF.

The genes are TRBV18 and TRBJ2-7, with unresolved D. The germline V gene encodes CDR1 KGHSH and CDR2 LQKENI. The CDR3 totals 13 residues. V was pared by 3 bases and J by 2 bases, with 8 bases between. The CDR3 coding sequence is TGTGCCAGCTCACCGGCTGGGCCCTACGAGCAGTACTTC. Protein sequence: CASSPAGPYEQYF.

The V and J genes are TRBV19 and TRBJ1-5; D is unresolved. V shed 6 bases and J shed 6 bases, with 12 bases lying between them. The germline V gene has CDR1 LNHDA and CDR2 SQIVND (reference sequence). The CDR3 spans 13 residues. The CDR3 DNA sequence: TGTGCCAGTAGATCAAATATCGGTCAGCCCCAGCATTTT. Its protein is CASRSNIGQPQHF.

For the CDR3, the DNA is TGTGCCAGTAGTAGCGGGGCCTCCTCCTACGAGCAGTACTTC. It is translated as CASSSGASSYEQYF. V is TRBV19 and J is TRBJ2-7, with D tentatively TRBD2 (6 bases). The CDR3 spans 14 residues. The V end was cut by 4 bases, the J end by 0 bases, with 10 bases between. Germline loops: CDR1 LNHDA, CDR2 SQIVND (reference sequence). Supplemented by reference TRBV19 and TRBJ2-7, the full variable domain reads DGGITQSPKYLFRKEGQNVTLSCEQNLNHDAMYWYRQDPGQGLRLIYYSQIVNDFQKGDIAEGYSVSREKKESFPLTVTSAQKNPTAFYLCASSSGASSYEQYFGPGTRLTVT.

The chain has TRBV3-1 (or the pseudogene TRBV3-2) and TRBJ1-2; a weak D match, TRBD1 (5 bases). Germline-derived CDR1 and CDR2 are LGHDT and YNNKEL (reference sequence). Trimming took 0 bases from V and 7 from J, leaving 21 bases between them. CDR3 length: 17 amino acids. The CDR3 DNA follows: TGTGCCAGCAGCCAAGACGTCGGACACGCCCGGGGGGGTGGCTACACCTTC. Translated: CASSQDVGHARGGGYTF.

DNA of the CDR3: TGTGCCAGCAGTCCGCCGGGACAGCCTTTGGAGCAGTACTTC. This gives the protein CASSPPGQPLEQYF. The chain joins TRBV6-5 to TRBJ2-7; 7 bases map to TRBD1. The CDR3 extends over 14 amino acids. Per the germline V gene, CDR1 is MNHEY and CDR2 is SVGAGI. V gave up 5 bases and J gave up 7 bases; unmatched junction bases: 11.

This chain joins TRBV9 and TRBJ2-3, with D uncertain. The CDR3 extends over 13 amino acids. Germline CDR1 reads SGDLS; CDR2 reads YYNGEE. With 0 bases removed from V and 4 bases from J, the gap between germline ends came to 6 bases. CDR3 in DNA: TGTGCCAGCAGCGTAGGGGCTGCAGATACGCAGTATTTT. This translates into CASSVGAADTQYF.

This chain links TRBV5-1 with TRBJ2-7; TRBD1 aligns across 9 bases. The CDR3 length is 11 residues. Germline V gives CDR1 SGHRS, CDR2 YFSETQ. CDR3 region: CASSPPGTGRV. CDR3 nucleotide sequence: TGCGCCAGCAGCCCCCCCGGGACAGGGAGGGTC.

The chain combines TRBV28 with TRBJ2-5; 8 positions match TRBD2. The CDR3 extends over 19 amino acids. J was trimmed by 5 bases and V by 4 bases; bases with no gene match: 21. CDR1 and CDR2 (germline): MDHEN, SYDVKM. This CDR3 reads CASSSPSYSGGEFGETQYF. DNA of the CDR3: TGTGCCAGCAGTTCCCCGTCATATTCGGGGGGGGAATTTGGGGAGACCCAGTACTTC.

The rearrangement links TRBV18 to TRBJ1-1; D is unresolved. CDR1 KGHSH and CDR2 LQKENI come from the germline V gene. There are 15 residues in the CDR3. V was trimmed by 2 bases and J by 3 bases, leaving 13 bases between them. The CDR3 loop is CASSPAAPGYTEAFF. CDR3 nucleotides: TGTGCCAGCTCACCAGCGGCACCGGGATACACTGAAGCTTTCTTT. The whole variable domain, remainder taken from reference TRBV18 and TRBJ1-1, is NAGVMQNPRHLVRRRGQEARLRCSPMKGHSHVYWYRQLPEEGLKFMVYLQKENIIDESGMPKERFSAEFPKEGPSILRIQQVVRGDSAAYFCASSPAAPGYTEAFFGQGTRLTVV.

The rearrangement joins TRBV24-1 to TRBJ1-1; the D is unclear. CDR1 is KGHDR and CDR2 is SFDVKD in the germline V gene. The CDR3 totals 12 residues. The V and J ends lost 7 bases and 1 base respectively, with 6 bases between them. The chain's CDR3 is CATSRGNTEAFF. The CDR3 DNA follows: TGTGCCACCAGCCGAGGGAACACTGAAGCTTTCTTT.

The V and J genes are TRBV11-2 and TRBJ2-5; D perhaps matches TRBD2 (6 bases). CDR3 length: 14 residues. Trimming took 0 bases from V and 5 from J, leaving 10 bases between them. The V gene's germline CDR1 is SGHAT and CDR2 FQNNGV. In nucleotides, the CDR3 is TGTGCCAGCAGCTTAGACCGTGGGGGGGAGACCCAGTACTTC. Its translation: CASSLDRGGETQYF.